The 18 T cell receptor beta chains below come from one sample, sequenced in a study of graft-versus-host responses after intestinal transplantation (dated by TCRdb to the early 2020s). These TCRs are of unknown antigen specificity. Library preparation used the immunoSEQ multiplex PCR assay. Imported from immuneACCESS, the table was reduced by TCRdb to in-frame sequences with V and J called. These copies leave out some clones; in studies compared against another copy, an unresolved V gene accounts for under half, and the cause of the remainder is not known. The sample contains some 110,000 clones, about 92% of them found a single time. Roughly 0.24% of the sample goes to the ten largest clones. According to the study, the label for this sample's time point signals: cells obtained before transplantation from donor or recipient. This specimen consisted of unstimulated CD4+ T cells sorted from spleen or lymph node cells, obtained before transplant. These receptors were collected from a human donor who was the organ donor for an intestinal transplant.

The table lists this clone with a count of one. The chain links TRBV4-1 to TRBJ2-1; 7 nucleotides align to TRBD2. From germline, CDR1 is MGHRA and CDR2 YSYEKL. Trimming took 3 bases from V and 4 from J; bases not matched to a gene: 15. The CDR3 is 18 residues long. DNA of the CDR3: TGCGCCAGCAGCCATCAAAAGGGGAGACTAGCTGGGTACAATGAGCAGTTCTTC. The encoded protein is CASSHQKGRLAGYNEQFF.

This rearrangement joins TRBV6-1 to TRBJ1-4, with D unresolved. Trimming took off 6 bases at V and 0 bases at J, with 11 bases between the two ends. Germline V lookup: CDR1 MNHNS, CDR2 SASEGT. CDR3 length equals 15 residues. CDR3 loop: CASSYRIATNEKLFF. CDR3 sequence (DNA): TGTGCCAGCAGCTACCGAATTGCAACTAATGAAAAACTGTTTTTT.

The rearrangement links TRBV19 to TRBJ1-5; D unclear. Germline CDR1 reads LNHDA; CDR2 reads SQIVND (reference sequence). The ends were cut back, 2 bases at V and 5 bases at J, with 10 bases in the middle. The CDR3 totals 14 residues. This CDR3 reads CASSIRHRYQPQHF. The DNA for the CDR3 is TGTGCCAGTAGTATAAGGCACAGATATCAGCCCCAGCATTTT.

On this clone itself: Relative to the germline gene, one junction end is altered; a read error may explain this. The rearrangement joins TRBV11-3 to TRBJ2-3; TRBD1 aligns across 7 bases. CDR1 is SGHNT and CDR2 is YENEEA in the germline V gene. There are 15 residues in the CDR3. The chain's CDR3 is CASSQGFIGTDTRYF. CDR3 bases: TGTGCCAGCAGCCAGGGATTCATCGGGACAGATACGCGGTATTTT.

This chain links TRBV7-2 with TRBJ2-5, with no clear D. Trimming left V 2 bases short and J 4 bases short, with 11 bases between. There are 14 residues in the CDR3. In germline, CDR1 is SGHTA, CDR2 FQGNSA. The CDR3 DNA sequence: TGTGCCAGCAGCTTATTACGGGTCCCAGAGACCCAGTACTTC. Translated: CASSLLRVPETQYF.

The chain joins TRBV6-1 to TRBJ1-2, with D perhaps matching TRBD1 (6 bases). Trimming took off 5 bases at V and 6 bases at J, with 13 bases between the two ends. The CDR3 is 13 amino acids. From germline, CDR1 is MNHNS and CDR2 SASEGT. The CDR3 coding sequence is TGTGCCAGCAGTAAGACAGGAGTGGATGGCTACACCTTC. It yields the protein CASSKTGVDGYTF.

The J gene is TRBJ1-3, the V gene TRBV7-2, with D tentatively TRBD1 (5 bases). Trimming removed 1 base from V and 6 bases from J, with 19 bases in between. Looked up from germline, CDR1 is SGHTA and CDR2 is FQGNSA. The CDR3 is 17 amino acids. CDR3 sequence: CASSLVWVGGTPNTIYF. CDR3 bases: TGTGCCAGCAGCTTAGTATGGGTCGGGGGGACCCCAAACACCATATATTTT.

The chain couples TRBV2 to TRBJ1-1, with D unresolved. V gave up 5 bases and J gave up 0 bases, with 10 bases separating them. The CDR3 spans 14 residues. Germline loops: CDR1 SNHLY, CDR2 FYNNEI. As DNA, the CDR3 is TGTGCCAGCAGTATGACCAGGTTGAACACTGAAGCTTTCTTT. Translation gives CASSMTRLNTEAFF.

The V and J genes are TRBV6-1 and TRBJ2-7; TRBD1 agrees at 8 bases. CDR3 size: 15 residues. Losses at the gene ends were 6 bases for V and 0 bases for J; bases not matched to a gene: 7. CDR1 and CDR2 from the germline V gene are MNHNS and SASEGT. In DNA, the CDR3 is TGTGCCAGCAGATCCGGGACAGGCTTCTCCTACGAGCAGTACTTC. Amino acids: CASRSGTGFSYEQYF.

With regard to this clone: One end of the junction fails to match germline, which may point to a read error. The genes are TRBV7-7 and TRBJ2-5; 11 bases line up with TRBD2. Per the germline V gene, CDR1 is SSHAT and CDR2 is FNYEAQ (reference sequence). The CDR3 has 15 residues. The CDR3 spells CASSSGLAGLATQYF. CDR3 DNA sequence: TGTGCTAGCAGCTCCGGACTAGCGGGCCTAGCAACCCAGTACTTC.

The V call is TRBV10-3, the J call TRBJ1-2, with unresolved D. This CDR3 is 14 amino acids long. V was pared by 5 bases and J by 1 base, with 11 bases between. Looked up from germline, CDR1 is ENHRY and CDR2 is SYGVKD. In DNA form, the CDR3 reads TGTGCCATCAGTCGAGGGTCGGATAACTATGGCTACACCTTC. Translation gives CAISRGSDNYGYTF.

A few counts support this clone. The chain uses TRBV6-1 and TRBJ1-3; no clear D gene. Germline V CDR1 and CDR2: MNHNS, SASEGT. The V gene lost 8 bases and the J gene lost 0 bases, with 14 bases spanning the gap. CDR3 length equals 15 residues. CDR3 in DNA: TGTGCCAGCTCAAGCCGGGGAGGCTCTGGAAACACCATATATTTT. This codes for CASSSRGGSGNTIYF.

The genes are TRBV5-4 and TRBJ2-3; D is possibly TRBD2 (6 bases). The V and J ends lost 0 bases and 3 bases respectively, with 11 bases between them. This CDR3 has 15 residues. Germline CDR1 SGHNT, CDR2 YYREEE (reference sequence). The CDR3 is CASSLVGAGTDTQYF. DNA for the CDR3: TGTGCCAGCAGCTTGGTCGGGGCGGGGACAGATACGCAGTATTTT.

J is TRBJ2-5 and V is TRBV4-2, with a tentative D call TRBD2 (5 bases). This CDR3 comprises 17 residues. The germline CDR1 and CDR2 sequences are LGHNA and YNFKEQ. V shed 0 bases and J shed 5 bases, with 19 bases lying between them. The CDR3 protein is CASSQDGSGPWYETQYF. The CDR3 nucleotides are TGTGCCAGCAGCCAAGATGGCAGCGGTCCCTGGTATGAGACCCAGTACTTC.

The V and J genes are TRBV29-1 and TRBJ1-1; the D is unclear. Per the germline V gene, CDR1 is SQVTM and CDR2 is ANQGSEA. Trimming pared 2 bases from V and 3 bases from J, leaving 10 bases between. The CDR3 has 13 residues. CDR3 bases: TGCAGCGTTGAACCCCATGGGGACACTGAAGCTTTCTTT. This codes for CSVEPHGDTEAFF.

The genes are TRBV28 and TRBJ1-3, with a possible D match to TRBD1 (5 bases). Germline CDR1 reads MDHEN; CDR2 reads SYDVKM. The length of the CDR3 is 13 residues. Between the trimmed V and J ends, which lost 8 bases and 2 bases, there was a span of 10 bases. This CDR3 is CASSGGPGNTIYF. CDR3 bases: TGTGCCAGCTCTGGGGGTCCTGGAAACACCATATATTTT. Based on the CDR3 plus reference TRBV28 and TRBJ1-3, the full variable domain is DVKVTQSSRYLVKRTGEKVFLECVQDMDHENMFWYRQDPGLGLRLIYFSYDVKMKEKGDIPEGYSVSREKKERFSLILESASTNQTSMYLCASSGGPGNTIYFGEGSWLTVV.

This clone was counted a single time. The chain recombines TRBV10-3 with TRBJ2-3; a weak D match, TRBD1 (6 bases). The CDR3 consists of 14 residues. Germline lookup yields CDR1 ENHRY and CDR2 SYGVKD. V lost 2 bases to trimming and J lost 6 bases, with 12 bases between them. The CDR3 sequence: CAISETGKSDTQYF. For the CDR3, the DNA is TGTGCCATCAGTGAGACAGGGAAGTCGGATACGCAGTATTTT.

This rearrangement joins TRBV28 to TRBJ1-5, with D perhaps TRBD1 (5 bases). The CDR3 runs to 14 residues. Trimming shortened V by 5 bases and J by 7 bases, and 15 bases separated the two germline ends. Germline V gene sequence: CDR1 MDHEN, CDR2 SYDVKM. As DNA, the CDR3 is TGTGCCAGCAGTGGGGCGGGGGGTGGACAGCCCCAGCATTTT. This translates into CASSGAGGGQPQHF.